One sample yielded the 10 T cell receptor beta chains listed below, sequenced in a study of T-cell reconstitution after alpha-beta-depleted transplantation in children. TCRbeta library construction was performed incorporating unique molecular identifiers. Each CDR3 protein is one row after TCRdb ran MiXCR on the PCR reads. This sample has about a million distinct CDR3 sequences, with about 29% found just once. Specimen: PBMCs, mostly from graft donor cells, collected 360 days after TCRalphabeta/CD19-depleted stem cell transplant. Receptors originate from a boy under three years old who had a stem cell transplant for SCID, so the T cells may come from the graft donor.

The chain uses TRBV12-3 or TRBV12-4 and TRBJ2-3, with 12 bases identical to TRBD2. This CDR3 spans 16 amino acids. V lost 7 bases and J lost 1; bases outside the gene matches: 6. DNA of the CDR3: TGTGCCAGCACCGTGACTAGCGGGGGTCGCACAGATACGCAGTATTTT. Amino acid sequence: CASTVTSGGRTDTQYF.

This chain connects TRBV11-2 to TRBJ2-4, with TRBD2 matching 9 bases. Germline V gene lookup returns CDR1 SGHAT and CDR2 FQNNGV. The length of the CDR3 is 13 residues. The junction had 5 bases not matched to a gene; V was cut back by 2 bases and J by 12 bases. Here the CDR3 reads CASSLLERGDQYF. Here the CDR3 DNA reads TGTGCCAGCAGCTTATTGGAGCGGGGGGATCAGTACTTC. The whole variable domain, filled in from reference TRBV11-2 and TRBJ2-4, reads EAGVAQSPRYKIIEKRQSVAFWCNPISGHATLYWYQQILGQGPKLLIQFQNNGVVDDSQLPKDRFSAERLKGVDSTLKIQPAKLEDSAVYLCASSLLERGDQYFGAGTRLSVL.

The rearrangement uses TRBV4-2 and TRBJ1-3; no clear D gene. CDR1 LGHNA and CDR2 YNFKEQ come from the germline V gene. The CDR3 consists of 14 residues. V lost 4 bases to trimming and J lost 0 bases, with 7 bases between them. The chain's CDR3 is CASSRPDSGNTIYF. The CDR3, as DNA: TGTGCCAGCAGCCGCCCGGACTCTGGAAACACCATATATTTT.

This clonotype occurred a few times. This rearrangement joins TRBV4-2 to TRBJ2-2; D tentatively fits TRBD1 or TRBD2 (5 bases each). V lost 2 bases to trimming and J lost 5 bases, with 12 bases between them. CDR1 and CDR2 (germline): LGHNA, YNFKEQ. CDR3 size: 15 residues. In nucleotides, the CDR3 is TGTGCCAGCAGCCAAACGAGGGACGTTACCGGGGAGCTGTTTTTT. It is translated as CASSQTRDVTGELFF.

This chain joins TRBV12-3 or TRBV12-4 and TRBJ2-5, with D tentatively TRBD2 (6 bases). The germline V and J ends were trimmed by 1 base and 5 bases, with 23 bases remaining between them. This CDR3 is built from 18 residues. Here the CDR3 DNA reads TGTGCCAGCAGTTTAGTTGGTGGTGGGAGGCGCGTCGGGGAGACCCAGTACTTC. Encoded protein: CASSLVGGGRRVGETQYF.

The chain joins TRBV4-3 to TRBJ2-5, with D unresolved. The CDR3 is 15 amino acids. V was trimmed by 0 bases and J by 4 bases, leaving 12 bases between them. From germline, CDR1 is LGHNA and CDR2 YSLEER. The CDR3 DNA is TGCGCCAGCAGCCAAGATGGAACGCGGTCAGAGACCCAGTACTTC. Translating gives CASSQDGTRSETQYF.

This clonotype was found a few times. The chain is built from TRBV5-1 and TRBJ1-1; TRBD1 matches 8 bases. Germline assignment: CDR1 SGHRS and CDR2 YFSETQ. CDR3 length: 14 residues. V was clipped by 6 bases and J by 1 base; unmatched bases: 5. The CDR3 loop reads CASNDRGRNTEAFF. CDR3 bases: TGCGCCAGCAACGACAGGGGTAGGAACACTGAAGCTTTCTTT.

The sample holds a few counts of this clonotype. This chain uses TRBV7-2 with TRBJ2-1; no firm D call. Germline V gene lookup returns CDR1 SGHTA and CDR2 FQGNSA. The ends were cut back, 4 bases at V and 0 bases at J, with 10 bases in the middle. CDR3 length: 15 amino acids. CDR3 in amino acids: CASSSWPSSYNEQFF. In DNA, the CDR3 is TGTGCCAGCAGCTCCTGGCCGAGCTCCTACAATGAGCAGTTCTTC.

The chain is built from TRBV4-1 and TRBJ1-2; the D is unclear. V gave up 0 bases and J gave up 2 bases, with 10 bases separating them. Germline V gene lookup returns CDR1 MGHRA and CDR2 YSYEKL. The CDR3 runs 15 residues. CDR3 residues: CASSQDVSANYGYTF. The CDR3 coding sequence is TGCGCCAGCAGCCAAGATGTATCTGCAAACTATGGCTACACCTTC.

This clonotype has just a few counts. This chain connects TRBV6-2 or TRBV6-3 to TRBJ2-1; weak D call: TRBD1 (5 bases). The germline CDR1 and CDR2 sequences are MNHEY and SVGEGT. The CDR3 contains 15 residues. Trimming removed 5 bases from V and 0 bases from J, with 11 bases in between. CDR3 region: CASSPRQFSYNEQFF. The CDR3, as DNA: TGTGCCAGCAGTCCCCGACAGTTCTCCTACAATGAGCAGTTCTTC.